This TCR beta chain came from a study of shared clonotypes between healthy human individuals. Study at large: The cohort comprised a couple of women and a few men. Their ages spanned 18 to 49 years. Study-wide results and caveats: Non-shared clonotypes showed lower generation probabilities than clonotypes common to all four donors.

None of the donors, who were healthy HIV-negative adults, had recently had acute infections or vaccinations. As originally analysed: As immunoSEQ supplied junction-only sequences (without quality scores), filtering differed. The data were produced by immunoSEQ multiplex PCR, yet TCRdb's version contains in-frame clones alone and is incomplete. The D gene and trimming were derived from the DNA, and the V and J assignments and clone size from that table. The repertoire has some 2,100,000 clones, roughly 95% of them found once; the top ten carry roughly 0.13%. For this clone: What it binds is unknown.

The clonotype originates from a young man in good health. The sequencing sample was made of naive CD4+ T cells sorted from blood. The subset: CD45RA+ positively selected.

Here the CDR3 DNA reads TGTGCCAGCAGTGGAACGGGACGGTACGCGGAGACCCAGTACTTC. Translation: CASSGTGRYAETQYF. The genes are TRBV6-4 and TRBJ2-5; perhaps D is TRBD1 or TRBD2 (5 bases each). Per the germline V gene, CDR1 is MRHNA and CDR2 is SNTAGT. The CDR3 runs to 15 residues. V was shortened by 4 bases and J by 5 bases, with 17 bases between the two germline ends.